The 2 T cell receptor beta chains below were found in one sample sequenced in a study of human T cells and chemical hapten exposure. MiXCR was run by TCRdb on the 5' RACE reads, yielding one entry per CDR3 protein. Of 150,000 or so distinct CDR3 sequences listed, around 4% are singletons. Total RNA extraction was carried out from unfractionated whole blood. These receptors were taken from a female donor in good health.

This clonotype was detected a few times. The chain links TRBV12-3 or TRBV12-4 to TRBJ2-5; 8 bases agree with TRBD1. Unmatched junction bases numbered 3, after V lost 3 bases and J lost 0 bases. The CDR3 is 15 amino acids. Here the CDR3 reads CASSFTGGNQETQYF. The CDR3 DNA reads as TGTGCCAGCAGTTTCACAGGGGGAAACCAAGAGACCCAGTACTTC.

This clonotype was seen at least ten times. The chain is built from TRBV28 and TRBJ1-5; possibly TRBD1 for D (6 bases). The CDR3 sequence is 17 residues long. V was pared by 4 bases and J by 0 bases, with 16 bases between. Germline V gives CDR1 MDHEN, CDR2 SYDVKM. The CDR3 DNA reads TGTGCCAGCAGTTCGGACGGGGGCCTAGGTAGCAATCAGCCCCAGCATTTT. Amino acids: CASSSDGGLGSNQPQHF.